This T cell receptor (beta chain) emerged from a study of molecular identifiers for immune sequencing clone quantification. Findings and limits, study-wide: Shared barcodes on identical TCR molecules could underestimate the sizes of highly expanded clones. Clones exceeding 20 RNA copies carried over 99% of effector molecules but under 1% of naive-cell molecules. Jurkat TCR RNA spiked in from one cell (amid more than 850,000 naive cells) was reportedly detectable.

Using a CD8+CD4-CCR7+CD45RA+ phenotype, naive CD8 T cells were sorted. The CDR3 is 12 residues long. Germline V gives CDR1 SGHVS, CDR2 FNYEAQ. Trimming left V 1 base short and J 5 bases short, with 4 bases between. This clonotype was recorded many times. Its antigen is still unknown. MiXCR, run by TCRdb on the PCR reads, gives a single entry per CDR3 protein. The sample yields 40,000 to 65,000 distinct CDR3 sequences, about a third seen once. This TCR derives from a human donor in good health. Some libraries in this study had Jurkat cell RNA spiked in. Material: naive CD8+ T cells from blood, with Jurkat cell RNA spiked in. The subset here: FACS-sorted CD8+CD4-CCR7+CD45RA+ naive T cells. V gene TRBV7-6 combines with J gene TRBJ2-3; D remains ambiguous. The CDR3, as DNA: TGTGCCAGCAGCTTAGACGGAGATACGCAGTATTTT. This gives the protein CASSLDGDTQYF.